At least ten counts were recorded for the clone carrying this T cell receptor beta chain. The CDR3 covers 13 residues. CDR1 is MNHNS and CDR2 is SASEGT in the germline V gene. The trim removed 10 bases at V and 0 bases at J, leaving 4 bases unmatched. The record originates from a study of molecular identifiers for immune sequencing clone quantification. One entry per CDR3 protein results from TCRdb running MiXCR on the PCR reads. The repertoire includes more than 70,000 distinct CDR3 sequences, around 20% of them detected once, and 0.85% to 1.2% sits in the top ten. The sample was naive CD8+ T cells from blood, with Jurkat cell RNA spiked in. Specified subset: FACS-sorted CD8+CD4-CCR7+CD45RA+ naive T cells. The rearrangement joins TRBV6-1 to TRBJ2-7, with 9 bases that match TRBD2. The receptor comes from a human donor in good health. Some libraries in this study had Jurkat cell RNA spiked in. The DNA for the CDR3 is TGTGCCACGGCGGGAGGGTCCTCCTACGAGCAGTACTTC. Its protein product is CATAGGSSYEQYF.